A single sample gave rise to the 23 T cell receptor beta chains below, sequenced in a study of T cells in Graves' hyperthyroidism and ophthalmopathy. TCR beta CDR3 region amplification was performed from RNA transcripts. The TCR CDR3 first-round RT-PCR relied on the HTBI primer set. TCRdb re-derived calls from the multiplex PCR reads in MiXCR, one entry per CDR3 protein. The sample contains approximately 610,000 distinct CDR3 sequences, approximately 15% of which appear only once. The sequenced material came from blood. These TCRs come from a woman aged 18-29 years with Graves' hyperthyroidism.

This clonotype was counted between two and nine times. The rearrangement uses TRBV7-9 and TRBJ2-7; D is possibly TRBD1 or TRBD2 (5 bases each). The length of the CDR3 is 15 residues. Germline lookup yields CDR1 SEHNR and CDR2 FQNEAQ (reference sequence). V was pared by 3 bases and J by 1 base, with 13 bases between. This CDR3 is CASSLRGEGSYEQYF. CDR3 DNA sequence: TGTGCCAGCAGCTTGAGGGGCGAGGGGTCCTACGAGCAGTACTTC.

The chain uses TRBV7-9 and TRBJ2-3; a possible D gene is TRBD2 (5 bases). The CDR3 runs 16 residues. Germline-derived CDR1 and CDR2 are SEHNR and FQNEAQ (reference sequence). V dropped 5 bases and J dropped 0 bases, with 15 bases sitting between them. The CDR3 DNA reads as TGTGCCAGCAGCCGCCGACAAAGACTAAGCACAGATACGCAGTATTTT. Translating gives CASSRRQRLSTDTQYF. Drawing the rest from reference TRBV7-9 and TRBJ2-3, the complete variable domain is DTGVSQNPRHKITKRGQNVTFRCDPISEHNRLYWYRQTLGQGPEFLTYFQNEAQLEKSRLLSDRFSAERPKGSFSTLEIQRTEQGDSAMYLCASSRRQRLSTDTQYFGPGTRLTVL.

The chain is built from TRBV28 and TRBJ1-6, with 7 bases matching TRBD1. This CDR3 spans 19 amino acids. Trimming took 7 bases from V and 0 from J; bases not matched to a gene: 15. Germline CDR1 and CDR2: MDHEN and SYDVKM. CDR3 sequence (DNA): TGTGCCAGCAATCCCGTCCGGGACAGATTTTTCTCCTATAATTCACCCCTCCACTTT. It yields the protein CASNPVRDRFFSYNSPLHF.

This clonotype has only a few counts. This sequence joins TRBV3-1 and TRBJ2-5; TRBD2 matches 10 bases. V lost 3 bases and J lost 3; bases outside the gene matches: 4. CDR1 is LGHDT and CDR2 is YNNKEL in the germline V gene (reference sequence). This CDR3 spans 15 amino acids. CDR3 loop: CASSHFTSGEETQYF. The CDR3 DNA sequence: TGTGCCAGCAGCCATTTCACTAGCGGGGAAGAGACCCAGTACTTC.

This clonotype turned up a few times. This rearrangement joins TRBV6-6 to TRBJ2-5, with 11 bases identical to TRBD1. The CDR3 has 15 residues. CDR1 and CDR2 from the germline V gene are MNHNY and SVGAGI (reference sequence). The ends lost 2 bases at V and 4 bases at J; junction bases unmatched: 3. CDR3 protein: CASSYQDRGRETQYF. CDR3 nucleotides: TGTGCCAGCAGTTACCAGGACAGGGGGCGAGAGACCCAGTACTTC.

J is TRBJ1-5 and V is TRBV7-9; TRBD1 aligns across 11 bases. With V trimmed by 5 bases and J by 2 bases, 5 bases remained unmatched. Looked up from germline, CDR1 is SEHNR and CDR2 is FQNEAQ (reference sequence). This CDR3 has 16 amino acids. The CDR3 DNA sequence: TGTGCCAGCAGCGTGGACAGGGGGCTCGGCAATCAGCCCCAGCATTTT. Translation gives CASSVDRGLGNQPQHF.

This clonotype came up a few times. The chain couples TRBV20-1 to TRBJ2-7; TRBD1 might be the D (5 bases). This CDR3 is built from 11 residues. V was clipped by 6 bases and J by 5 bases, with 11 bases between them. Germline assignment: CDR1 DFQATT and CDR2 SNEGSKA (reference sequence). The CDR3 loop reads CSARKGHEQYF. CDR3 nucleotide sequence: TGCAGTGCGAGAAAGGGGCACGAGCAGTACTTC.

The chain has TRBV7-8 and TRBJ1-1; a weak D match, TRBD1 (6 bases). The germline V gene encodes CDR1 SGHVS and CDR2 FQNEAQ. V gave up 5 bases and J gave up 6 bases, with 19 bases separating them. The length of the CDR3 is 15 residues. CDR3: CASSPRRGAGAEAFF. The DNA of the CDR3 is TGTGCCAGCAGCCCCCGGCGGGGGGCGGGGGCTGAAGCTTTCTTT.

Ten or more counts support this clonotype. V gene TRBV7-2 combines with J gene TRBJ2-5; D may be TRBD2 (6 bases). Trimming removed 5 bases from V and 5 bases from J, with 18 bases in between. Germline lookup yields CDR1 SGHTA and CDR2 FQGNSA. The CDR3 spans 15 residues. The CDR3 coding sequence is TGTGCCAGCAGCCCCATAAGGCTAGCGAGGGAGACCCAGTACTTC. Amino acids: CASSPIRLARETQYF.

The V call is TRBV6-2 or TRBV6-3, the J call TRBJ2-3; TRBD2 matches at 10 bases. With V trimmed by 0 bases and J by 2 bases, 8 bases remained unmatched. The CDR3 is 18 residues long. The V gene's germline CDR1 is MNHEY and CDR2 SVGEGT. CDR3 nucleotide sequence: TGTGCCAGCAGTTACTCGAGGGCTAGCGGGGGACTCACAGATACGCAGTATTTT. Its translation is CASSYSRASGGLTDTQYF.

This clonotype has a handful of counts. The CDR3 DNA follows: TGTGCCAGCAGCCTTTTCCCGGACGGTGAAGGGCAGCCCCAGCATTTT. Translated: CASSLFPDGEGQPQHF. The chain uses TRBV4-2 and TRBJ1-5; D not certain. Germline V gives CDR1 LGHNA, CDR2 YNFKEQ. CDR3 size: 16 residues. The ends were cut back, 4 bases at V and 7 bases at J, with 20 bases in the middle.

Many counts were recorded for this clonotype. The chain carries TRBV18 and TRBJ2-1; tentative D call: TRBD2 (5 bases). The CDR3 is 14 residues long. Trimming left V 2 bases short and J 8 bases short, with 13 bases between. From germline, CDR1 is KGHSH and CDR2 LQKENI. CDR3 sequence (DNA): TGTGCCAGCTCACCATTCTCGCGGGTAGATGAGCAGTTCTTC. This gives the protein CASSPFSRVDEQFF. The full variable domain, its missing parts supplied by reference TRBV18 and TRBJ2-1, is NAGVMQNPRHLVRRRGQEARLRCSPMKGHSHVYWYRQLPEEGLKFMVYLQKENIIDESGMPKERFSAEFPKEGPSILRIQQVVRGDSAAYFCASSPFSRVDEQFFGPGTRLTVL.

The chain has TRBV19 and TRBJ2-2, with 8 positions matching TRBD1. The V segment lost 8 bases and the J segment 6 bases; nucleotides outside the gene matches: 8. Germline loops: CDR1 LNHDA, CDR2 SQIVND (reference sequence). This CDR3 spans 14 amino acids. The CDR3 spells CASAGQGYSGELFF. The DNA of the CDR3 is TGTGCCAGTGCTGGACAGGGTTATTCCGGGGAGCTGTTTTTT.

This clonotype came up a few times. This chain connects TRBV29-1 to TRBJ2-3; D remains unclear. This CDR3 has 13 residues. V lost 6 bases and J 7 bases, leaving 17 bases between the germline ends. The germline V gene has CDR1 SQVTM and CDR2 ANQGSEA. This chain's CDR3 is CSVTRLIGNTQYF. DNA for the CDR3: TGCAGCGTGACCAGATTGATCGGTAATACGCAGTATTTT.

The sample holds a few counts of this clonotype. This chain uses TRBV20-1 with TRBJ2-6, with D unclear. In germline, CDR1 is DFQATT, CDR2 SNEGSKA (reference sequence). This CDR3 is 13 amino acids long. Trimming pared 6 bases from V and 2 bases from J, leaving 8 bases between. CDR3 sequence (DNA): TGCAGTGCGGCCAGACCTGGGGCCAACGTCCTGACTTTC. As protein: CSAARPGANVLTF.

A few counts support this clonotype. This chain connects TRBV20-1 to TRBJ1-5, with a weak D call TRBD1 (6 bases). V lost 3 bases, J lost 3 bases, and 12 bases lay in between. CDR3 length: 14 amino acids. In germline, CDR1 is DFQATT, CDR2 SNEGSKA (reference sequence). CDR3 amino acids: CSASGQGHNQPQHF. The CDR3 DNA is TGCAGTGCTAGTGGTCAGGGGCACAATCAGCCCCAGCATTTT.

The chain uses TRBV18 and TRBJ1-5; 7 bases are shared with TRBD1. V was pared by 7 bases and J by 5 bases, with 11 bases of the junction left unmatched. Germline-derived CDR1 and CDR2 are KGHSH and LQKENI. This CDR3 is 15 amino acids long. The CDR3: CASFTRAGGDQPQHF. The CDR3 nucleotides read TGTGCCAGCTTTACCCGGGCAGGGGGTGATCAGCCCCAGCATTTT.

This clonotype was recorded many times. J is TRBJ2-1 and V is TRBV28, with 9 bases identical to TRBD2. The V gene end was trimmed by 1 base and the J gene end by 4 bases; junction bases not matched to a gene: 2. Germline V gene data show CDR1 as MDHEN and CDR2 as SYDVKM. The CDR3 extends over 15 amino acids. The CDR3 reads CASSLSAGGYNEQFF. The CDR3 nucleotides are TGTGCCAGCAGTTTATCCGCGGGAGGGTACAATGAGCAGTTCTTC.

This clonotype was seen only a few times. This rearrangement joins TRBV29-1 to TRBJ1-1; TRBD1 is a possible D gene (5 bases). CDR1 is SQVTM and CDR2 is ANQGSEA in the germline V gene. The CDR3 is made up of 12 amino acids. V dropped 4 bases and J dropped 5 bases, with 11 bases sitting between them. The CDR3, as DNA: TGCAGCGTTGTTGGAGGGGTAACTGAAGCTTTCTTT. Translation: CSVVGGVTEAFF. The full variable domain, rest sourced from reference TRBV29-1 and TRBJ1-1, is SAVISQKPSRDICQRGTSLTIQCQVDSQVTMMFWYRQQPGQSLTLIATANQGSEATYESGFVIDKFPISRPNLTFSTLTVSNMSPEDSSIYLCSVVGGVTEAFFGQGTRLTVV.

The chain couples TRBV18 to TRBJ1-6; D is unresolved. CDR1 and CDR2 from the germline V gene are KGHSH and LQKENI. The V end lost 1 base, the J end lost 5 bases, and 6 bases lay between the germline ends. The CDR3 loop spans 14 amino acids. For the CDR3, the DNA is TGTGCCAGCTCACCACGGGCCGATAATTCACCCCTCCACTTT. This codes for CASSPRADNSPLHF.

There are a few counts of this clonotype. This rearrangement joins TRBV7-3 to TRBJ2-1, with 9 positions matching TRBD1. In germline, CDR1 is SGHTA, CDR2 FQGTGA. V was pared by 4 bases and J by 4 bases, with 5 bases of the junction left unmatched. CDR3 size: 15 residues. CDR3 in amino acids: CASSSDRGAYNEQFF. CDR3 coding DNA: TGTGCCAGCAGCTCGGACAGGGGCGCGTACAATGAGCAGTTCTTC.

This clonotype was counted at least ten times. This sequence joins TRBV7-2 and TRBJ2-7, with 7 positions matching TRBD1. Germline V lookup: CDR1 SGHTA, CDR2 FQGNSA. Trimming at V came to 4 bases and at J to 4 bases, leaving 7 bases not matched to a gene. This CDR3 comprises 14 residues. The CDR3 loop is CASSSARDSYEQYF. The DNA for the CDR3 is TGTGCCAGCAGCTCCGCCCGGGACAGTTACGAGCAGTACTTC. The whole variable domain, remainder taken from reference TRBV7-2 and TRBJ2-7, is GAGVSQSPSNKVTEKGKDVELRCDPISGHTALYWYRQSLGQGLEFLIYFQGNSAPDKSGLPSDRFSAERTGGSVSTLTIQRTQQEDSAVYLCASSSARDSYEQYFGPGTRLTVT.

This clonotype appeared a few times. V gene TRBV27 combines with J gene TRBJ2-6; D is unclear. The germline V gene has CDR1 MNHEY and CDR2 SMNVEV (reference sequence). The CDR3 has 13 residues. The V gene lost 6 bases and the J gene lost 0 bases, with 3 bases spanning the gap. CDR3 sequence: CASRSSGANVLTF. The CDR3 DNA sequence: TGTGCCAGCAGGAGCTCTGGGGCCAACGTCCTGACTTTC.